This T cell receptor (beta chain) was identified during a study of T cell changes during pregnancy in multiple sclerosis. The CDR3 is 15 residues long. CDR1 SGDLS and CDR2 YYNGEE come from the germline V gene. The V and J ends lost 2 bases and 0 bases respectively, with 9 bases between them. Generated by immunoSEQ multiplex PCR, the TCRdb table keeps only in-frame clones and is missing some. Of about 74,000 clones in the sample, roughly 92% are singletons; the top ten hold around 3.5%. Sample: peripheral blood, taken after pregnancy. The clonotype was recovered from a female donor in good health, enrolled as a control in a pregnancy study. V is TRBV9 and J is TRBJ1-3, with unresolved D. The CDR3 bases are TGTGCCAGCAGCGTCTCAGGTTCCTCTGGAAACACCATATATTTT. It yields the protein CASSVSGSSGNTIYF.